These 27 T cell receptor beta chains were all obtained from the same sample, sequenced in a study of blood T cell repertoires in COVID-19. Method: immunoSEQ multiplex PCR; TCRdb's copy keeps in-frame clones and lacks some. This sample has 200,000 to 300,000 clones; 65% to 85% occur once, and the top ten carry more than 25%. The sequencing sample was made of peripheral blood. All receptors come from a man aged 35 to 55 with acute or convalescent COVID-19.

This clone was observed a single time. V and J are TRBV5-5 and TRBJ1-2; D remains ambiguous. The germline gives CDR1 SGHKS, CDR2 YYEKEE (reference sequence). V lost 0 bases, J lost 3 bases, and 9 bases lay in between. This CDR3 is 14 amino acids long. CDR3 sequence (DNA): TGTGCCAGCAGCTTGGCGGTCGGGGACTATGGCTACACCTTC. Translated, it gives CASSLAVGDYGYTF.

The chain carries TRBV9 and TRBJ2-1; 8 nucleotides match TRBD2. Germline loops: CDR1 SGDLS, CDR2 YYNGEE. The V segment lost 3 bases and the J segment 0 bases; nucleotides outside the gene matches: 5. This CDR3 contains 16 residues. The CDR3 DNA reads TGTGCCAGCAGCGCAATAGCGGGAAACTCCTACAATGAGCAGTTCTTC. Translation: CASSAIAGNSYNEQFF.

The rearrangement uses TRBV19 and TRBJ2-2; a possible D gene is TRBD2 (5 bases). The CDR3 contains 15 residues. V was pared by 3 bases and J by 6 bases, with 14 bases between. Germline lookup yields CDR1 LNHDA and CDR2 SQIVND (reference sequence). The CDR3 bases are TGTGCCAGTAGTATTCTTTCCGGGAAAGCCGGGGAGCTGTTTTTT. It is translated as CASSILSGKAGELFF.

Many counts were recorded for this clone. The chain employs TRBV7-9 and TRBJ1-2; 7 bases align to TRBD1. The CDR3 runs 15 residues. The trim removed 5 bases at V and 0 bases at J, leaving 6 bases unmatched. Germline V gives CDR1 SEHNR, CDR2 FQNEAQ (reference sequence). DNA for the CDR3: TGTGCCAGCAGCCAGCCCGGGACAGCTAACTATGGCTACACCTTC. This gives the protein CASSQPGTANYGYTF.

V gene TRBV10-1 combines with J gene TRBJ1-1, with TRBD1 matching 7 bases. The CDR3 is made up of 13 amino acids. With V trimmed by 4 bases and J by 5 bases, 4 bases remained unmatched. Per the germline V gene, CDR1 is WNHNN and CDR2 is SYGVQD (reference sequence). The CDR3 bases are TGCGCCAGCAGTGGACAGGGACGTACTGAAGCTTTCTTT. Protein: CASSGQGRTEAFF.

The chain has TRBV28 and TRBJ1-1, with D tentatively TRBD1 (5 bases). Germline CDR1 and CDR2: MDHEN and SYDVKM. The V end lost 6 bases, the J end lost 1 base, and 9 bases lay between the germline ends. The CDR3 covers 13 residues. In DNA, the CDR3 is TGTGCCAGCAGAAGGCAGGGGAACACTGAAGCTTTCTTT. Translated, it gives CASRRQGNTEAFF.

This clone was detected a few times. The J gene is TRBJ1-5, the V gene TRBV21-1; the D call of TRBD1 is as the table states it, not checked on the DNA. TRBV21-1 is marked as a pseudogene. CDR3 length: 13 amino acids. CDR3 region: CARTGVCDQPQHF. In DNA form, the CDR3 reads TGTGCCAGAACAGGGGTATGTGATCAGCCCCAGCATTTT.

The V and J genes are TRBV9 and TRBJ2-2; possible D gene TRBD1, 5 bases. This CDR3 region has 15 residues. V lost 4 bases and J 3 bases, leaving 13 bases between the germline ends. Germline assignment: CDR1 SGDLS and CDR2 YYNGEE. The CDR3 nucleotides are TGTGCCAGCAGCCCTCCGGACACACACACCGGGGAGCTGTTTTTT. This translates into CASSPPDTHTGELFF.

CDR3 nucleotide sequence: TGTGCCAGCAGCCGAACAGTGAATAATGAAAAACTGTTTTTT. It codes for CASSRTVNNEKLFF. This sequence joins TRBV6-5 and TRBJ1-4; D remains unclear. Trimming removed 6 bases from V and 4 bases from J, with 12 bases in between. Germline lookup yields CDR1 MNHEY and CDR2 SVGAGI. The CDR3 sequence is 14 residues long.

This rearrangement joins TRBV19 to TRBJ2-2, with D possibly TRBD1 on 6 matching bases. Trimming left V 9 bases short and J 3 bases short, with 8 bases between. CDR1 is LNHDA and CDR2 is SQIVND in the germline V gene (reference sequence). The CDR3 is made up of 12 amino acids. The CDR3 DNA follows: TGTGCCAGCAGGGGAGACACCGGGGAGCTGTTTTTT. Translated: CASRGDTGELFF. The variable domain in full, with the rest retrieved from reference TRBV19 and TRBJ2-2, is DGGITQSPKYLFRKEGQNVTLSCEQNLNHDAMYWYRQDPGQGLRLIYYSQIVNDFQKGDIAEGYSVSREKKESFPLTVTSAQKNPTAFYLCASRGDTGELFFGEGSRLTVL.

This chain uses TRBV6-6 with TRBJ1-5; 8 bases match TRBD1. There are 21 residues in the CDR3. Looked up from germline, CDR1 is MNHNY and CDR2 is SVGAGI (reference sequence). V was pared by 5 bases and J by 2 bases, with 23 bases of the junction left unmatched. The DNA for the CDR3 is TGTGCCAGCAGTCCTTCCGGGCCGAGAGGGACAGGAGCCTGGGGCAATCAGCCCCAGCATTTT. Its protein is CASSPSGPRGTGAWGNQPQHF.

The genes are TRBV15 and TRBJ2-5, with D tentatively TRBD2 (5 bases). CDR1 and CDR2 from the germline V gene are LNHNV and YYDKDF (reference sequence). The CDR3 length is 15 residues. The germline V and J ends were trimmed by 0 bases and 2 bases, with 10 bases remaining between them. The CDR3 DNA sequence: TGTGCCACCAGCAGAGACCCGGGAAAGCAAGAGACCCAGTACTTC. It yields the protein CATSRDPGKQETQYF. Looking up the rest from reference TRBV15 and TRBJ2-5 gives the full variable domain: DAMVIQNPRYQVTQFGKPVTLSCSQTLNHNVMYWYQQKSSQAPKLLFHYYDKDFNNEADTPDNFQSRRPNTSFCFLDIRSPGLGDTAMYLCATSRDPGKQETQYFGPGTRLLVL.

The chain is built from TRBV3-1 (or the pseudogene TRBV3-2) and TRBJ2-2; 14 nucleotides align to TRBD2. The CDR3 runs to 16 residues. The J segment lost 5 bases and the V segment lost 5 bases, leaving 4 bases of the junction unmatched. Germline values: CDR1 LGHDT, CDR2 YNNKEL (reference sequence). CDR3 in amino acids: CASSGTSGRVTGELFF. DNA for the CDR3: TGTGCCAGCAGCGGGACTAGCGGGAGAGTGACCGGGGAGCTGTTTTTT.

CDR3 DNA: TGTGCCAGCAGCTTATCCCCGACAGTAGTCTCCTACAATGAGCAGTTCTTC. It yields the protein CASSLSPTVVSYNEQFF. V gene TRBV7-2 combines with J gene TRBJ2-1; D possibly corresponds to TRBD1 (5 bases). Trimming removed 2 bases from V and 0 bases from J, with 14 bases in between. Germline CDR1 SGHTA, CDR2 FQGNSA. This CDR3 comprises 17 residues.

This sequence joins TRBV27 and TRBJ2-7; 8 bases agree with TRBD1. The CDR3 totals 14 residues. Unmatched junction bases numbered 11, after V lost 7 bases and J lost 6 bases. Per the germline V gene, CDR1 is MNHEY and CDR2 is SMNVEV (reference sequence). CDR3 sequence reads: CASMLEQGASEQYF. CDR3 nucleotide sequence: TGTGCCAGCATGTTAGAGCAGGGGGCTAGCGAGCAGTACTTC.

This rearrangement joins TRBV5-4 to TRBJ1-2; no reliable D call. V shed 9 bases and J shed 4 bases, with 10 bases lying between them. CDR3 length: 11 amino acids. Germline assignment: CDR1 SGHNT and CDR2 YYREEE (reference sequence). The CDR3 DNA sequence: TGTGCCACCGGGAGAGGCTATGGCTACACCTTC. This encodes CATGRGYGYTF.

V is TRBV7-3 and J is TRBJ2-3; a weak D match, TRBD2 (5 bases). Germline V gene sequence: CDR1 SGHTA, CDR2 FQGTGA. The CDR3 sequence is 14 residues long. With 3 bases removed from V and 2 bases from J, the gap between germline ends came to 9 bases. CDR3 protein: CASSFAGLTDTQYF. DNA of the CDR3: TGTGCCAGCAGCTTCGCGGGCCTCACAGATACGCAGTATTTT. The full variable domain, with the rest looked up from reference TRBV7-3 and TRBJ2-3, is GAGVSQTPSNKVTEKGKYVELRCDPISGHTALYWYRQSLGQGPEFLIYFQGTGAADDSGLPNDRFFAVRPEGSVSTLKIQRTERGDSAVYLCASSFAGLTDTQYFGPGTRLTVL.

This chain connects TRBV5-1 to TRBJ2-5, with 9 nucleotides matching TRBD2. CDR1 and CDR2 (germline): SGHRS, YFSETQ. With 0 bases clipped from V and 5 bases from J, the junction kept 5 bases outside the gene matches. The CDR3 covers 15 residues. CDR3 residues: CASSLGSGSYETQYF. The CDR3 DNA is TGCGCCAGCAGCTTGGGTAGCGGGAGCTACGAGACCCAGTACTTC.

This chain joins TRBV29-1 and TRBJ2-5; 7 bases fit TRBD1. The CDR3 spans 15 residues. CDR1 SQVTM and CDR2 ANQGSEA come from the germline V gene. Losses at the gene ends were 3 bases for V and 1 base for J; bases not matched to a gene: 8. In DNA, the CDR3 is TGCAGCGTTGAGGATGGTACAGGGGCCCAAGAGACCCAGTACTTC. Amino acid sequence: CSVEDGTGAQETQYF.

The rearrangement uses TRBV25-1 and TRBJ2-1, with 7 bases identical to TRBD2. V lost 4 bases to trimming and J lost 1 base; unmatched junction nucleotides: 13. From germline, CDR1 is MGHDK and CDR2 SYGVNS. The CDR3 runs 18 residues. CDR3 coding DNA: TGTGCCAGCAGTGGGGGGGGAGGCGGGAGCCGTTCCTACAATGAGCAGTTCTTC. Translated, it gives CASSGGGGGSRSYNEQFF.

The chain combines TRBV19 with TRBJ1-5; D perhaps matches TRBD1 (5 bases). V was cut by 5 bases and J by 7 bases, with 15 bases left in between. Germline lookup yields CDR1 LNHDA and CDR2 SQIVND (reference sequence). The CDR3 loop spans 14 amino acids. CDR3 amino acids: CASSFRQRGQPQHF. Here the CDR3 DNA reads TGTGCCAGTAGTTTTAGACAGCGAGGACAGCCCCAGCATTTT.

The chain carries TRBV29-1 and TRBJ2-7; 12 nucleotides align to TRBD2. Germline-derived CDR1 and CDR2 are SQVTM and ANQGSEA. The CDR3 loop spans 14 amino acids. Losses at the gene ends were 6 bases for V and 4 bases for J; bases not matched to a gene: 7. The CDR3 protein is CSVKTSGSGYEQYF. In DNA form, the CDR3 reads TGCAGCGTCAAGACTAGCGGGAGTGGTTACGAGCAGTACTTC.

V is TRBV7-2 and J is TRBJ1-2; TRBD1 matches 7 bases. Germline CDR1 SGHTA, CDR2 FQGNSA. CDR3 length equals 14 residues. The V gene end was trimmed by 5 bases and the J gene end by 4 bases; junction bases not matched to a gene: 7. The CDR3 here is CASSPDREVYGYTF. CDR3 sequence (DNA): TGTGCCAGCAGCCCCGACAGGGAGGTCTATGGCTACACCTTC.

This clone has a count of ten or more. CDR3 sequence reads: CASSLGTSDIDTQYF. In nucleotides, the CDR3 is TGCGCCAGCAGCCTGGGGACTAGCGATATAGATACGCAGTATTTT. The chain carries TRBV5-1 and TRBJ2-3, with 10 bases identical to TRBD2. Looked up from germline, CDR1 is SGHRS and CDR2 is YFSETQ. The CDR3 has 15 amino acids. With 4 bases clipped from V and 5 bases from J, the junction kept 7 bases outside the gene matches.

The V call is TRBV15, the J call TRBJ2-1; TRBD2 agrees at 13 bases. The V gene's germline CDR1 is LNHNV and CDR2 YYDKDF (reference sequence). V lost 4 bases, J lost 5 bases, and 2 bases stayed unmatched. The length of the CDR3 is 15 residues. CDR3 sequence (DNA): TGTGCCACCAGCAAAGGACTAGCGGGAGACAATGAGCAGTTCTTC. It translates to CATSKGLAGDNEQFF.

This clone appeared a single time. V usage is TRBV19 and J usage is TRBJ1-5; 9 bases match TRBD1. The V gene end was trimmed by 7 bases and the J gene end by 7 bases; junction bases not matched to a gene: 8. Germline V gene lookup returns CDR1 LNHDA and CDR2 SQIVND (reference sequence). The CDR3 spans 14 residues. CDR3 coding DNA: TGTGCCAGTACCGGCCGGGACAGGGACCAGCCCCAGCATTTT. Translating it yields CASTGRDRDQPQHF.

The chain uses TRBV7-2 and TRBJ2-1, with D maybe TRBD2 (6 bases). Germline V gene data show CDR1 as SGHTA and CDR2 as FQGNSA. The CDR3 covers 13 residues. Deletions cut 5 bases from V and 12 bases from J, with 17 bases between. CDR3 coding DNA: TGTGCCAGCAGCCCCGAGGCTGGCGGGGTGCAGTTCTTC. Its protein is CASSPEAGGVQFF.